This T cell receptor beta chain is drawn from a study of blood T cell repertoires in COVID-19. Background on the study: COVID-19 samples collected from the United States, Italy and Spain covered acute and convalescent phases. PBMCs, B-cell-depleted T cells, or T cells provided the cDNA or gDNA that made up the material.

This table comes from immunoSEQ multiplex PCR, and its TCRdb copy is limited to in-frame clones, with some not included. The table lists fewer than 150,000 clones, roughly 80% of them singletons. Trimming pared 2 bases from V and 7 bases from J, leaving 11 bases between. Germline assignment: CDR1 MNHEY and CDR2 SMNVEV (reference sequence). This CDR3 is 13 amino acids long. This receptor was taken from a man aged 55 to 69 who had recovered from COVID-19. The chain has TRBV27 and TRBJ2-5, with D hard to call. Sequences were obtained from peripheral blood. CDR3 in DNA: TGTGCCAGCAGTTTACATGGAGAAGGGACCCAGTACTTC. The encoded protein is CASSLHGEGTQYF.